The 18 T cell receptor beta chains listed next were all sequenced from one sample in a study of control samples from healthy donors and cancer patients. The data were produced by immunoSEQ multiplex PCR, yet TCRdb's version contains in-frame clones alone and is incomplete. The table includes about 190,000 clones, roughly 93% detected once. Material: blood. All receptors derive from a man between 18 and 29 years old in good health.

The chain couples TRBV7-3 to TRBJ1-1; TRBD1 matches at 9 bases. The CDR3 contains 14 residues. With 9 bases clipped from V and 2 bases from J, the junction kept 7 bases outside the gene matches. Per the germline V gene, CDR1 is SGHTA and CDR2 is FQGTGA. For the CDR3, the DNA is TGTGCCAGTCTAAAGGACAGGGGAAACACTGAAGCTTTCTTT. Protein: CASLKDRGNTEAFF.

This clone appeared a single time. The chain links TRBV5-4 to TRBJ2-7; D gene ambiguous. Trimming stripped 0 bases from V and 5 bases from J, with 12 bases between. CDR3 length equals 14 residues. CDR1 is SGHNT and CDR2 is YYREEE in the germline V gene (reference sequence). The CDR3 sequence: CASSLEWGKDEQYF. DNA for the CDR3: TGTGCCAGCAGCTTGGAATGGGGTAAGGACGAGCAGTACTTC.

This clone showed up just once. The CDR3 bases are TGCAGCGTGATACAGGGGGCGCAGGGAAAACTGTTTTTT. Amino acids: CSVIQGAQGKLFF. The chain links TRBV29-1 to TRBJ1-4; 9 bases line up with TRBD1. The germline V gene has CDR1 SQVTM and CDR2 ANQGSEA. The CDR3 loop spans 13 amino acids. J lost 10 bases, V lost 6 bases, and 9 bases had no gene match.

The chain links TRBV18 to TRBJ1-2; tentative D call: TRBD1 (6 bases). Between the trimmed V and J ends, which lost 5 bases and 4 bases, there was a span of 11 bases. CDR1 is KGHSH and CDR2 is LQKENI in the germline V gene. There are 13 residues in the CDR3. DNA of the CDR3: TGTGCCAGCTCATTGACAGGCACCTATGGCTACACCTTC. Its translation: CASSLTGTYGYTF.

This sequence joins TRBV25-1 and TRBJ2-5, with 9 nucleotides matching TRBD1. The CDR3 spans 17 residues. Germline CDR1 and CDR2: MGHDK and SYGVNS. V gave up 3 bases and J gave up 1 base; unmatched junction bases: 9. This CDR3 is CASSEADRGGGQETQYF. The CDR3 coding sequence is TGTGCCAGCAGTGAGGCCGACAGGGGGGGTGGCCAAGAGACCCAGTACTTC.

J is TRBJ2-2 and V is TRBV28, with 11 bases matching TRBD2. V lost 8 bases, J lost 7 bases, and 12 bases stayed unmatched. Germline lookup yields CDR1 MDHEN and CDR2 SYDVKM. This CDR3 contains 16 residues. CDR3 residues: CASVAQTSGAYGELFF. CDR3 DNA: TGTGCCAGCGTTGCACAGACTAGCGGGGCATACGGGGAGCTGTTTTTT.

The chain carries TRBV3-1 (or the pseudogene TRBV3-2) and TRBJ1-1; D possibly corresponds to TRBD1 (5 bases). V dropped 2 bases and J dropped 2 bases, with 12 bases sitting between them. The CDR3 is made up of 15 amino acids. Germline V gene lookup returns CDR1 LGHDT and CDR2 YNNKEL (reference sequence). The chain's CDR3 is CASSQPYRGNTEAFF. DNA for the CDR3: TGTGCCAGCAGCCAACCCTACCGGGGCAACACTGAAGCTTTCTTT.

The chain uses TRBV12-5 and TRBJ1-2, with D perhaps matching TRBD1 (5 bases). CDR3 length: 18 amino acids. Trimming removed 1 base from V and 2 bases from J, with 20 bases in between. The germline CDR1 and CDR2 sequences are LGHNT and FRNRAP. In DNA form, the CDR3 reads TGTGCTAGTGGTTTGGAAATGTCAGGGAGGCACGAGAACTATGGCTACACCTTC. This codes for CASGLEMSGRHENYGYTF.

V gene TRBV5-6 combines with J gene TRBJ1-4, with 7 bases matching TRBD1. The CDR3 extends over 14 amino acids. Germline assignment: CDR1 SGHDT and CDR2 YYEEEE. V was pared by 2 bases and J by 7 bases, with 5 bases of the junction left unmatched. CDR3 loop: CASSFQGVFEKLFF. The CDR3 DNA sequence: TGTGCCAGCAGCTTTCAGGGGGTGTTTGAAAAACTGTTTTTT.

The gene calls are TRBV5-1 and TRBJ1-6; possibly TRBD1 for D (6 bases). CDR3 size: 16 residues. The V end was cut by 3 bases, the J end by 7 bases, with 17 bases between. Per the germline V gene, CDR1 is SGHRS and CDR2 is YFSETQ. The CDR3 DNA is TGCGCCAGCAGCTCCGGGGGGGGCCGCTGGAATTCACCCCTCCACTTT. Amino acid sequence: CASSSGGGRWNSPLHF.

The chain joins TRBV27 to TRBJ2-3; unclear D gene. The germline gives CDR1 MNHEY, CDR2 SMNVEV (reference sequence). V was pared by 4 bases and J by 2 bases, with 7 bases between. The CDR3 is made up of 13 amino acids. The CDR3 spells CASSSKLTDTQYF. Written as DNA, the CDR3 is TGTGCCAGCAGTTCGAAGCTCACAGATACGCAGTATTTT.

The rearrangement joins TRBV5-1 to TRBJ1-1; D gene unclear. With 0 bases removed from V and 6 bases from J, the gap between germline ends came to 12 bases. The CDR3 runs 14 residues. Germline V gives CDR1 SGHRS, CDR2 YFSETQ. The CDR3: CASSLGVLDSEAFF. The CDR3, as DNA: TGCGCCAGCAGCTTGGGGGTCCTAGACTCTGAAGCTTTCTTT.

The V gene is TRBV18, the J gene TRBJ1-2, with 7 positions matching TRBD1. This CDR3 contains 16 residues. Germline values: CDR1 KGHSH, CDR2 LQKENI. V shed 0 bases, J shed 2 bases, and the junction held 6 bases outside the gene matches. This CDR3 is CASSPPPGQLNYGYTF. CDR3 nucleotides: TGTGCCAGCTCACCACCCCCGGGACAGCTAAACTATGGCTACACCTTC.

This chain connects TRBV9 to TRBJ2-7; D uncertain. The CDR3 loop spans 15 amino acids. CDR1 is SGDLS, CDR2 YYNGEE, per germline. V lost 0 bases, J lost 1 base, and 11 bases lay in between. CDR3 amino acids: CASSVAQDPSYEQYF. CDR3 coding DNA: TGTGCCAGCAGCGTAGCCCAGGACCCATCCTACGAGCAGTACTTC.

The chain joins TRBV5-1 to TRBJ1-4, with no clear D. This CDR3 has 14 amino acids. V lost 4 bases and J lost 6, with 13 bases in between. CDR1 and CDR2 (germline): SGHRS, YFSETQ. The CDR3 spells CASSVEGSDEKLFF. CDR3 in DNA: TGCGCCAGCAGCGTCGAGGGATCAGATGAAAAACTGTTTTTT. Supplemented by reference TRBV5-1 and TRBJ1-4, the full variable domain reads KAGVTQTPRYLIKTRGQQVTLSCSPISGHRSVSWYQQTPGQGLQFLFEYFSETQRNKGNFPGRFSGRQFSNSRSEMNVSTLELGDSALYLCASSVEGSDEKLFFGSGTQLSVL.

The chain joins TRBV12-5 to TRBJ1-1, with D tentatively TRBD1 (5 bases). The V end was cut by 5 bases, the J end by 1 base, with 17 bases between. The CDR3 extends over 16 amino acids. Germline loops: CDR1 LGHNT, CDR2 FRNRAP. The DNA of the CDR3 is TGTGCTAGTGGTCCCGGAGGGGTGGGAGCGAACACTGAAGCTTTCTTT. This encodes CASGPGGVGANTEAFF.

The gene calls are TRBV25-1 and TRBJ2-5; TRBD1 matches at 8 bases. CDR1 and CDR2 (germline): MGHDK, SYGVNS. The CDR3 is 14 residues long. J gave up 2 bases and V 4 bases, and 3 bases lay outside the gene matches. DNA of the CDR3: TGTGCCAGCAGTGGGGGACAGGAGCAAGAGACCCAGTACTTC. Protein: CASSGGQEQETQYF.

V is TRBV30 and J is TRBJ2-5, with no clear D. The CDR3 consists of 14 residues. The V end was cut by 0 bases, the J end by 5 bases, with 13 bases between. Germline CDR1 GTSNPN, CDR2 SVGIG (reference sequence). Written as DNA, the CDR3 is TGTGCCTGGAGTGTAGGCCTATCAACGGAGACCCAGTACTTC. This gives the protein CAWSVGLSTETQYF.